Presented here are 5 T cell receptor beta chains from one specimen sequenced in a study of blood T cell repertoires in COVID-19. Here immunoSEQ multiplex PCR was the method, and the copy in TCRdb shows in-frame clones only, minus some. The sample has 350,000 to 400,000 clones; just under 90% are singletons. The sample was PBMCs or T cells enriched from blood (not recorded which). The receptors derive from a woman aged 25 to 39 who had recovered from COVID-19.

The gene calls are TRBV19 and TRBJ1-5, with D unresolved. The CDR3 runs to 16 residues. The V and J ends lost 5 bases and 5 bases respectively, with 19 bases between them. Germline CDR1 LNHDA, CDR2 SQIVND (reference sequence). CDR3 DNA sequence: TGTGCCAGTAGTTTCGGTTCCGGGAGAGGGTATCAGCCCCAGCATTTT. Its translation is CASSFGSGRGYQPQHF.

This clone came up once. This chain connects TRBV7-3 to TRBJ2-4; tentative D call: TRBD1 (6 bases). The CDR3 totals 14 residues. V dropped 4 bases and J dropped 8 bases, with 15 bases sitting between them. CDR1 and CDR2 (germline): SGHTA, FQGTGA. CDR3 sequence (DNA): TGTGCCAGCAGCTCCGGACAGACCGGGGACATTCAGTACTTC. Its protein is CASSSGQTGDIQYF. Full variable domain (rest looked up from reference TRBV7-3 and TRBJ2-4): GAGVSQTPSNKVTEKGKYVELRCDPISGHTALYWYRQSLGQGPEFLIYFQGTGAADDSGLPNDRFFAVRPEGSVSTLKIQRTERGDSAVYLCASSSGQTGDIQYFGAGTRLSVL.

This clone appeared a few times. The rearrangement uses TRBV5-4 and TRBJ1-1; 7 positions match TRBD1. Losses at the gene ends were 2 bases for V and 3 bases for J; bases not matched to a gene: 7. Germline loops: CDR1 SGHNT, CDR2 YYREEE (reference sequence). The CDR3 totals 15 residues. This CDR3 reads CASSFRAGGDTEAFF. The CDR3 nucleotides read TGTGCCAGCAGCTTTCGAGCAGGGGGAGACACTGAAGCTTTCTTT.

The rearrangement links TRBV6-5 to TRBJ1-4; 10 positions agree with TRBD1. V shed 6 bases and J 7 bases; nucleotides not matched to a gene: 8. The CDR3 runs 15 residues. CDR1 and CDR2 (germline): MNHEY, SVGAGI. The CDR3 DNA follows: TGTGCCAGCAGCCGAGGGACAGGGGCAAGTGAAAAACTGTTTTTT. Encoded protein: CASSRGTGASEKLFF.

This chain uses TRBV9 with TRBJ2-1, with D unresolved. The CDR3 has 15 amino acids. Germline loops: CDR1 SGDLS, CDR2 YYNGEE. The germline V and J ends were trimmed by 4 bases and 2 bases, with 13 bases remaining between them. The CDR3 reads CASSPTWQAYNEQFF. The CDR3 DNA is TGTGCCAGCAGCCCCACCTGGCAGGCCTACAATGAGCAGTTCTTC.